Listed below are T cell receptor beta chains from one sample, sequenced in a study of Graves' ophthalmopathy and Graves' hyperthyroidism. TCRdb ran MiXCR on the multiplex PCR reads and lists one entry per CDR3 protein. The sample contains about 740,000 distinct CDR3 sequences, approximately 40% of which appear only once. The source material was peripheral blood. Receptors originate from an adult man with Graves' ophthalmopathy. Both conserved end residues are part of each CDR3. A D gene is named only where the DNA matches it firmly. The size of a clone is reported for some rows only, either as once, few or many, or as a class for expanded clones.

many,TRBV7-2,TRBJ2-5,TRBD2,CASSTGLAGTQETQYF,TGTGCCAGCAGCACCGGACTAGCGGGAACACAAGAGACCCAGTACTTC
-,TRBV24-1,TRBJ1-5,TRBD1,CASSWTGTNQPQHF,TGTGCCAGCAGCTGGACAGGGACGAATCAGCCCCAGCATTTT
-,TRBV12-3/TRBV12-4,TRBJ1-5,-,CASSGTRLEDQPQHF,TGTGCCAGCAGTGGGACCCGGTTAGAGGATCAGCCCCAGCATTTT
-,TRBV12-3/TRBV12-4,TRBJ2-7,-,CASSFGQVRFYEQYF,TGTGCCAGCAGTTTTGGTCAGGTCCGCTTCTACGAGCAGTACTTC
many,TRBV29-1,TRBJ1-1,TRBD1,CSVGGTGVDTEAFF,TGCAGCGTTGGAGGGACAGGGGTCGACACTGAAGCTTTCTTT
once,TRBV6-2/TRBV6-3,TRBJ1-3,TRBD1,CASSHRDRPSGNTIYF,TGTGCCAGCAGTCACCGGGACAGGCCCTCTGGAAACACCATATATTTT
few,TRBV2,TRBJ2-5,TRBD1,CASTLGTGQETQYF,TGTGCCAGCACCCTAGGGACAGGGCAAGAGACCCAGTACTTC
many,TRBV24-1,TRBJ1-5,-,CASTPKTGGQPQHF,TGTGCCAGCACCCCCAAGACAGGAGGGCAGCCCCAGCATTTT
-,TRBV4-3,TRBJ1-3,TRBD1,CASSQDWNRGHAGNTIYF,TGCGCCAGCAGCCAAGATTGGAACAGGGGGCATGCTGGAAACACCATATATTTT
few,TRBV7-2,TRBJ1-4,-,CASSSQPGRINEKLFF,TGTGCCAGCAGCTCACAGCCGGGACGGATTAATGAAAAACTGTTTTTT
few,TRBV15,TRBJ2-3,TRBD1,CATSRGDRGSDTQYF,TGTGCCACCAGCAGAGGAGACAGGGGTTCGGATACGCAGTATTTT
-,TRBV2,TRBJ1-3,-,CASSEARTETTGNTIYF,TGCGCCAGCAGTGAAGCCAGGACAGAAACTACTGGAAACACCATATATTTT
few,TRBV10-3,TRBJ1-1,-,CAISERENTEAFF,TGTGCCATCAGTGAGAGGGAGAACACTGAAGCTTTCTTT
-,TRBV7-9,TRBJ2-2,-,CASSLGPPGAGELFF,TGTGCCAGCAGCTTGGGACCTCCGGGGGCCGGGGAGCTGTTTTTT
many,TRBV29-1,TRBJ1-2,TRBD1,CSGYGTGIGYTF,TGCAGCGGATACGGGACAGGGATTGGCTACACCTTC
many,TRBV10-2,TRBJ2-6,-,CASSESAPGHANVLTF,TGCGCCAGCAGTGAGTCTGCGCCGGGGCACGCCAACGTCCTGACTTTC
many,TRBV10-2,TRBJ2-5,TRBD2,CASSEVLAGATGETQYF,TGCGCCAGCAGTGAGGTCCTAGCGGGGGCCACGGGAGAGACCCAGTACTTC
-,TRBV6-5,TRBJ1-2,-,CASREDGSNYGYTF,TGTGCCAGCAGGGAAGACGGATCTAACTATGGCTACACCTTC
-,TRBV28,TRBJ2-5,-,CASSEGVQETQYF,TGTGCCAGCAGCGAAGGGGTCCAAGAGACCCAGTACTTC
-,TRBV24-1,TRBJ1-5,TRBD1,CATSDRGTGDQPQHF,TGTGCCACCTCGGATCGGGGGACAGGGGATCAGCCCCAGCATTTT
many,TRBV7-8,TRBJ1-2,-,CASSSKETNYGYTF,TGTGCCAGCAGCTCTAAGGAAACGAACTATGGCTACACCTTC
once,TRBV15,TRBJ1-2,-,CATSATGLYGYTF,TGTGCCACCAGCGCGACAGGTCTATATGGCTACACCTTC
-,TRBV24-1,TRBJ1-5,TRBD1,CACQGTGDQPQHF,TGTGCCTGTCAAGGGACAGGGGATCAGCCCCAGCATTTT
few,TRBV2,TRBJ1-1,-,CASSELRFRTEAFF,TGTGCCAGCAGTGAACTCCGGTTTCGCACTGAAGCTTTCTTT
-,TRBV7-9,TRBJ2-5,TRBD2,CASSLARTSGEETQYF,TGTGCCAGCAGCTTAGCCCGGACTAGCGGGGAAGAGACCCAGTACTTC
few,TRBV10-2,TRBJ1-5,TRBD1,CASSPGQGAQDQSQHF,TGCGCCAGCAGCCCCGGACAGGGGGCGCAGGATCAGTCCCAGCATTTT
-,TRBV10-3,TRBJ1-1,-,CAITADGQMNTEAFF,TGTGCCATCACCGCGGACGGGCAGATGAACACTGAAGCTTTCTTT
-,TRBV6-5,TRBJ1-2,-,CASSYGRGYGYTF,TGTGCCAGCAGTTACGGTAGAGGCTATGGCTACACCTTC
-,TRBV12-3/TRBV12-4,TRBJ1-6,-,CASRADGGWSPLHF,TGTGCCAGCAGGGCGGATGGGGGATGGTCACCCCTCCACTTT
-,TRBV25-1,TRBJ2-5,TRBD2,CASSEYIQGTSGQETQYF,TGTGCCAGCAGTGAATATATCCAAGGGACTAGCGGACAAGAGACCCAGTACTTC
few,TRBV5-1,TRBJ2-7,TRBD2,CASSSQTSGRTYEQYF,TGCGCCAGCAGCTCCCAGACTAGCGGGCGGACCTACGAGCAGTACTTC
few,TRBV19,TRBJ2-7,TRBD2,CASSWGLGTYEQYF,TGTGCCAGTAGCTGGGGACTAGGCACCTACGAGCAGTACTTC
-,TRBV15,TRBJ1-2,-,CATSRGSGYYGYTF,TGTGCCACCAGCAGAGGTTCAGGGTACTATGGCTACACCTTC